Below, 21 T cell receptor beta chains from the same sample are listed, as sequenced in a study of regulatory T cells in long-lasting Graves disease. Arm-PCR of CDR3 regions with iRepertoire HTBI primers generated TCR beta libraries. Via MiXCR, TCRdb re-called the multiplex PCR reads, giving one row per CDR3 protein. Here the sample spans 300,000 to 350,000 distinct CDR3 sequences, around 20% being singletons. Indicated time point: persistent/refractory GD, antithyroid drugs over 5 years with positive TRAb. After RNA was extracted from PBMCs, the TCR library was made from it. Sequencing was performed on peripheral blood mononuclear cells (PBMCs), taken when the disease was refractory, from a patient treated with antithyroid drugs. Every receptor here comes from a female donor with Graves disease.

The chain recombines TRBV12-3 or TRBV12-4 with TRBJ2-1; 9 bases match TRBD2. V shed 2 bases and J 8 bases; nucleotides not matched to a gene: 16. The CDR3 loop spans 18 amino acids. The CDR3 sequence: CASSLREILLREGHEQFF. The CDR3, as DNA: TGTGCCAGCAGTTTACGGGAGATCCTGTTGCGGGAGGGCCATGAGCAGTTCTTC.

This clonotype appeared a few times. The rearrangement links TRBV6-1 to TRBJ2-7, with unresolved D. Trimming pared 5 bases from V and 0 bases from J, leaving 11 bases between. CDR3 length: 14 residues. Germline V lookup: CDR1 MNHNS, CDR2 SASEGT. Here the CDR3 DNA reads TGTGCCAGCAGTCCACAGTTCTACTCCTACGAGCAGTACTTC. Translating it yields CASSPQFYSYEQYF.

The chain combines TRBV5-1 with TRBJ1-4; a possible D gene is TRBD1 (5 bases). V dropped 0 bases and J dropped 7 bases, with 13 bases sitting between them. CDR3 size: 15 residues. Germline lookup yields CDR1 SGHRS and CDR2 YFSETQ. The CDR3 DNA is TGCGCCAGCAGCTTGGGTGGACAAGAAACTGAAAAACTGTTTTTT. Protein: CASSLGGQETEKLFF.

This clonotype occurred many times. V and J are TRBV6-1 and TRBJ2-7; TRBD2 matches at 11 bases. CDR3 length: 13 residues. Germline-derived CDR1 and CDR2 are MNHNS and SASEGT. V shed 6 bases and J 4 bases; nucleotides not matched to a gene: 2. The CDR3 loop reads CASRTSGTYEQYF. The CDR3 DNA is TGTGCCAGCAGGACTAGCGGGACTTACGAGCAGTACTTC.

V is TRBV4-1 and J is TRBJ2-4; TRBD1 agrees at 10 bases. V shed 4 bases and J 8 bases; nucleotides not matched to a gene: 11. This CDR3 is built from 16 residues. Germline V gives CDR1 MGHRA, CDR2 YSYEKL. CDR3 coding DNA: TGCGCCAGCAGCCTACCCGGGACAGGGGCAAGGGACATTCAGTACTTC. Amino acid sequence: CASSLPGTGARDIQYF.

The chain combines TRBV5-1 with TRBJ1-5; D remains ambiguous. Germline V gene lookup returns CDR1 SGHRS and CDR2 YFSETQ. V lost 0 bases and J 0 bases, leaving 10 bases between the germline ends. This CDR3 is built from 16 residues. This CDR3 is CASSLDGVLSNQPQHF. The CDR3 DNA reads TGCGCCAGCAGCTTGGATGGGGTCCTTAGCAATCAGCCCCAGCATTTT.

This chain uses TRBV6-1 with TRBJ2-2; TRBD2 might be the D (7 bases). Germline-derived CDR1 and CDR2 are MNHNS and SASEGT. With 10 bases removed from V and 3 bases from J, the gap between germline ends came to 15 bases. The CDR3 spans 14 residues. In nucleotides, the CDR3 is TGTGCCACCTATAGGGGGGGAGACACCGGGGAGCTGTTTTTT. Translating gives CATYRGGDTGELFF.

This chain joins TRBV4-3 and TRBJ2-5; 10 nucleotides line up with TRBD2. V was pared by 1 base and J by 5 bases, with 10 bases of the junction left unmatched. Germline V gives CDR1 LGHNA, CDR2 YSLEER. CDR3 size: 17 residues. The CDR3 DNA reads as TGCGCCAGCAGCCAAGTTATTAGCGGGGGGCCCCCCGAGACCCAGTACTTC. Encoded protein: CASSQVISGGPPETQYF.

To note about this clonotype: This may come from a read error, since a much larger clone is one base off. The chain recombines TRBV11-2 with TRBJ2-7; D not certain. The germline gives CDR1 SGHAT, CDR2 FQNNGV. The germline V and J ends were trimmed by 5 bases and 2 bases, with 13 bases remaining between them. The CDR3 has 14 amino acids. The CDR3 DNA reads TGTGCCAGCAGCCATCTTTCGGCAGCCTACGAGCAGTACTTC. This codes for CASSHLSAAYEQYF.

The chain employs TRBV3-1 and TRBJ1-1; a possible D gene is TRBD1 (6 bases). The CDR3 runs 15 residues. Trimming stripped 5 bases from V and 1 base from J, with 14 bases between. From germline, CDR1 is LGHDT and CDR2 YNNKEL (reference sequence). CDR3 amino acids: CASSLKGGANTEAFF. The DNA of the CDR3 is TGTGCCAGCAGCTTAAAAGGGGGTGCGAACACTGAAGCTTTCTTT. Full variable domain (remainder filled in from reference TRBV3-1 and TRBJ1-1): DTAVSQTPKYLVTQMGNDKSIKCEQNLGHDTMYWYKQDSKKFLKIMFSYNNKELIINETVPNRFSPKSPDKAHLNLHINSLELGDSAVYFCASSLKGGANTEAFFGQGTRLTVV.

This clonotype was observed a few times. The rearrangement links TRBV3-1 to TRBJ1-1; D unresolved. Germline CDR1 reads LGHDT; CDR2 reads YNNKEL (reference sequence). This CDR3 is 13 amino acids long. With 1 base removed from V and 9 bases from J, the gap between germline ends came to 12 bases. CDR3 sequence (DNA): TGTGCCAGCAGCCAAGGCTACGGCGACAAAGCTTTCTTT. Translated: CASSQGYGDKAFF.

This clonotype was found many times. The CDR3 spells CASRAGLAGGRETQYF. The CDR3, as DNA: TGTGCCAGCAGGGCGGGACTAGCGGGAGGTCGGGAGACCCAGTACTTC. V usage is TRBV2 and J usage is TRBJ2-5; TRBD2 matches 15 bases. This CDR3 comprises 16 residues. The junction had 7 bases not matched to a gene; V was cut back by 6 bases and J by 5 bases. Germline V lookup: CDR1 SNHLY, CDR2 FYNNEI.

The chain combines TRBV20-1 with TRBJ2-7; the D is unclear. The germline gives CDR1 DFQATT, CDR2 SNEGSKA (reference sequence). Between the trimmed V and J ends, which lost 6 bases and 2 bases, there was a span of 17 bases. The CDR3 runs to 14 residues. The CDR3 loop is CSALKGGPPYEQYF. In DNA form, the CDR3 reads TGCAGTGCCCTAAAGGGCGGACCCCCCTACGAGCAGTACTTC.

The CDR3 loop reads CSARVPGLSNQPQHF. CDR3 nucleotides: TGCAGTGCTAGAGTTCCGGGCCTTAGCAATCAGCCCCAGCATTTT. The V gene is TRBV20-1, the J gene TRBJ1-5; D gene uncertain. The ends were cut back, 1 base at V and 0 bases at J, with 10 bases in the middle. In germline, CDR1 is DFQATT, CDR2 SNEGSKA (reference sequence). The CDR3 has 15 amino acids.

This clonotype appeared many times. The genes are TRBV3-1 and TRBJ2-7, with D possibly being TRBD1 (6 bases). V was pared by 1 base and J by 0 bases, with 16 bases between. This CDR3 has 17 amino acids. Germline lookup yields CDR1 LGHDT and CDR2 YNNKEL (reference sequence). For the CDR3, the DNA is TGTGCCAGCAGCCAAGTTACAGGGCCCCCGAGCTCCTACGAGCAGTACTTC. Translating gives CASSQVTGPPSSYEQYF.

In this sample, this clonotype turned up a few times. The rearrangement joins TRBV7-9 to TRBJ2-2, with 10 bases aligning to TRBD1. The CDR3 spans 15 residues. Germline values: CDR1 SEHNR, CDR2 FQNEAQ (reference sequence). Trimming removed 5 bases from V and 6 bases from J; junction bases left unmatched: 6. CDR3 protein: CASSASDRGSGELFF. The CDR3 DNA sequence: TGTGCCAGCAGCGCATCGGACAGGGGGTCCGGGGAGCTGTTTTTT.

This clonotype has at least ten counts. The rearrangement links TRBV27 to TRBJ1-4; a possible D gene is TRBD1 (5 bases). The CDR3 has 15 residues. CDR1 is MNHEY, CDR2 SMNVEV, per germline (reference sequence). The V gene lost 4 bases and the J gene lost 5 bases, with 14 bases spanning the gap. The DNA for the CDR3 is TGTGCCAGCAGTTCGTACGGGACCCCAAATGAAAAACTGTTTTTT. This translates into CASSSYGTPNEKLFF.

The chain employs TRBV11-2 and TRBJ2-5; no clear D. The CDR3 runs to 13 residues. Germline loops: CDR1 SGHAT, CDR2 FQNNGV. V lost 7 bases and J 1 base, leaving 10 bases between the germline ends. The CDR3 DNA reads as TGTGCCAGCACCGGGCCCCCCCAAGAGACCCAGTACTTC. Residues: CASTGPPQETQYF. Variable domain in full (rest from reference TRBV11-2 and TRBJ2-5): EAGVAQSPRYKIIEKRQSVAFWCNPISGHATLYWYQQILGQGPKLLIQFQNNGVVDDSQLPKDRFSAERLKGVDSTLKIQPAKLEDSAVYLCASTGPPQETQYFGPGTRLLVL.

This sequence joins TRBV6-1 and TRBJ2-3; 7 bases fit TRBD1. Germline V CDR1 and CDR2: MNHNS, SASEGT. V gave up 6 bases and J gave up 1 base; unmatched junction bases: 28. There are 22 residues in the CDR3. CDR3 bases: TGTGCCAGCAGCAATACAGGGGTTCTAACCCGAAGGACCTCGGGACGCACAGATACGCAGTATTTT. It specifies CASSNTGVLTRRTSGRTDTQYF.

This clonotype was recorded many times. This rearrangement joins TRBV28 to TRBJ2-5, with no clear D. This CDR3 contains 16 residues. With 4 bases removed from V and 1 base from J, the gap between germline ends came to 16 bases. Germline V gives CDR1 MDHEN, CDR2 SYDVKM. The CDR3 reads CASSSIGQLLQETQYF. DNA of the CDR3: TGTGCCAGCAGTTCAATCGGTCAGCTCCTCCAAGAGACCCAGTACTTC.

The V and J genes are TRBV6-1 and TRBJ1-1; D is uncertain. From germline, CDR1 is MNHNS and CDR2 SASEGT. The CDR3 loop spans 10 amino acids. Trimming removed 1 base from V and 11 bases from J, with 5 bases in between. The CDR3 sequence: CASSEVAAFF. Written as DNA, the CDR3 is TGTGCCAGCAGTGAAGTTGCTGCTTTCTTT.